The 28 T cell receptor beta chains in this list originate from one sample, sequenced in a study of graft-versus-host responses after intestinal transplantation. TCRdb's copy holds only in-frame clones and misses some; the assay was immunoSEQ multiplex PCR. The table shows 35,000 to 45,000 clones, with roughly 93% occurring only once. Sequences were derived from PBMCs, sampled roughly 110 weeks after intestinal transplantation. These receptors all come from a human patient who received an intestinal transplant, so some T cells may come from the graft donor.

In this sample, this clone turned up once. The chain uses TRBV2 and TRBJ2-4, with TRBD2 matching 9 bases. V was clipped by 5 bases and J by 9 bases; unmatched bases: 5. Germline V lookup: CDR1 SNHLY, CDR2 FYNNEI. The CDR3 covers 13 residues. CDR3 protein: CASSPGGGAIQYF. In nucleotides, the CDR3 is TGTGCCAGCAGTCCCGGCGGGGGGGCCATTCAGTACTTC. Supplemented by reference TRBV2 and TRBJ2-4, the full variable domain reads EPEVTQTPSHQVTQMGQEVILRCVPISNHLYFYWYRQILGQKVEFLVSFYNNEISEKSEIFDDQFSVERPDGSNFTLKIRSTKLEDSAMYFCASSPGGGAIQYFGAGTRLSVL.

The chain combines TRBV5-4 with TRBJ1-4; 9 nucleotides agree with TRBD1. The length of the CDR3 is 18 residues. V trimming: 4 bases; J trimming: 8 bases; junction bases outside the gene matches: 18. Germline V CDR1 and CDR2: SGHNT, YYREEE (reference sequence). The DNA of the CDR3 is TGTGCCAGCAGCCAAGATCTACAGGGGGCTGAGGTAGGGGAAAAACTGTTTTTT. It translates to CASSQDLQGAEVGEKLFF.

V gene TRBV23-1 combines with J gene TRBJ1-4; 7 bases line up with TRBD1. TRBV23-1 is marked as an open reading frame, function uncertain. The CDR3 covers 15 residues. The V gene end was trimmed by 0 bases and the J gene end by 7 bases; junction bases not matched to a gene: 5. CDR3 DNA: TGCGCCAGCAGTCAATCGACCCAGGGGGGTGAAAAACTGTTTTTT. Encoded protein: CASSQSTQGGEKLFF.

The chain employs TRBV7-3 and TRBJ2-7; maybe TRBD2 (5 bases). Germline CDR1 is SGHTA and CDR2 is FQGTGA. Trimming cost V 5 bases and J 6 bases, with 8 bases left between them. This CDR3 comprises 11 residues. The CDR3 DNA follows: TGTGCCAGCAGCCCCGGGATCGAGCAGTACTTC. Its translation is CASSPGIEQYF.

The chain's CDR3 is CASRWVNYNEQFF. The CDR3 DNA follows: TGTGCCAGCAGGTGGGTAAACTACAATGAGCAGTTCTTC. The chain has TRBV6-5 and TRBJ2-1, with D hard to call. Germline CDR1 is MNHEY and CDR2 is SVGAGI. V gave up 6 bases and J gave up 3 bases, with 9 bases separating them. The CDR3 is made up of 13 amino acids.

The genes are TRBV7-3 and TRBJ2-1; 7 nucleotides match TRBD2. The CDR3 spans 14 residues. V dropped 4 bases and J dropped 9; count of bases not matched to a gene: 9. CDR1 and CDR2 from the germline V gene are SGHTA and FQGTGA. CDR3 amino acids: CASSSGLGGAEQFF. Here the CDR3 DNA reads TGTGCCAGCAGCTCCGGTTTGGGAGGGGCTGAGCAGTTCTTC.

The V and J genes are TRBV2 and TRBJ2-7, with 9 bases identical to TRBD1. V trimming: 8 bases; J trimming: 7 bases; junction bases outside the gene matches: 9. Germline V gene sequence: CDR1 SNHLY, CDR2 FYNNEI. The CDR3 covers 13 residues. In DNA, the CDR3 is TGTGCCAGCGATGGACAGGGGATGCAAGAGCAGTACTTC. It codes for CASDGQGMQEQYF.

With regard to this clone: One end of the junction is discordant with germline, which a read error may explain. The chain links TRBV5-1 to TRBJ1-2; 8 positions agree with TRBD1. CDR3 size: 13 residues. The V gene's germline CDR1 is SGHRS and CDR2 YFSETQ. Here the CDR3 reads CAGSPDRVDGYTF. In DNA, the CDR3 is TGCGCCGGCAGCCCGGACAGGGTTGATGGCTACACCTTC.

The chain has TRBV6-1 and TRBJ1-6; D not resolved. With 6 bases removed from V and 5 bases from J, the gap between germline ends came to 14 bases. Germline V gene sequence: CDR1 MNHNS, CDR2 SASEGT. The CDR3 is made up of 15 amino acids. CDR3 nucleotides: TGTGCCAGCAGACCGACCGGACGGAATAATTCACCCCTCCACTTT. Its translation is CASRPTGRNNSPLHF.

This clone was observed once. The chain joins TRBV6-1 to TRBJ1-2; D might be TRBD1 (5 bases). CDR3 length equals 13 residues. Per the germline V gene, CDR1 is MNHNS and CDR2 is SASEGT. Trimming left V 10 bases short and J 6 bases short, with 18 bases between. In nucleotides, the CDR3 is TGTGCCACGTGGTCCCAGGGATTCCATGGCTACACCTTC. Its protein product is CATWSQGFHGYTF.

The chain recombines TRBV27 with TRBJ2-1; 13 bases are shared with TRBD2. The trim removed 5 bases at V and 7 bases at J, leaving 14 bases unmatched. The CDR3 has 18 residues. CDR1 is MNHEY and CDR2 is SMNVEV in the germline V gene (reference sequence). The CDR3: CASSLDAGLAGELNEQFF. The CDR3 bases are TGTGCCAGCAGTCTAGACGCCGGACTAGCGGGAGAGTTGAATGAGCAGTTCTTC.

This chain links TRBV18 with TRBJ2-5, with D unclear. CDR1 is KGHSH, CDR2 LQKENI, per germline. Trimming pared 3 bases from V and 2 bases from J, leaving 4 bases between. This CDR3 has 12 residues. CDR3 nucleotide sequence: TGTGCCAGCTCACCGCAGCAAGAGACCCAGTACTTC. This sequence encodes CASSPQQETQYF.

The chain employs TRBV10-3 and TRBJ1-1; 7 bases line up with TRBD1. Germline V CDR1 and CDR2: ENHRY, SYGVKD. The CDR3 totals 14 residues. V lost 3 bases, J lost 1 base, and 2 bases stayed unmatched. The CDR3 loop is CAISEQGRNTEAFF. CDR3 nucleotide sequence: TGTGCCATCAGTGAACAGGGGAGGAACACTGAAGCTTTCTTT.

V and J are TRBV13 and TRBJ2-2; D perhaps matches TRBD2 (6 bases). The CDR3 covers 16 residues. CDR1 is PRHDT and CDR2 is FYEKMQ in the germline V gene (reference sequence). V lost 6 bases to trimming and J lost 5 bases, with 19 bases between them. The CDR3 region has the DNA TGTGCCAGCAGGCCCCCTTGGGGGACTGGTACCGGGGAGCTGTTTTTT. It is translated as CASRPPWGTGTGELFF.

This chain uses TRBV13 with TRBJ2-1; D may be TRBD1 or TRBD2 (5 bases each). This CDR3 is built from 15 residues. Germline-derived CDR1 and CDR2 are PRHDT and FYEKMQ (reference sequence). V gave up 6 bases and J gave up 6 bases, with 18 bases separating them. The CDR3 region has the DNA TGTGCCAGCAGTTCGGACTCAGCCAGGGTCAATGAGCAGTTCTTC. It translates to CASSSDSARVNEQFF.

The chain employs TRBV5-1 and TRBJ2-7; TRBD1 matches 11 bases. Per the germline V gene, CDR1 is SGHRS and CDR2 is YFSETQ. Unmatched junction bases numbered 5, after V lost 4 bases and J lost 5 bases. This CDR3 has 14 amino acids. The CDR3 DNA follows: TGCGCCAGCAGCCGGGACAGGGGGTTAAACGAGCAGTACTTC. Residues: CASSRDRGLNEQYF.

The V call is TRBV19, the J call TRBJ1-5, with a weak D call TRBD1 (6 bases). The CDR3 has 15 residues. Germline V gene sequence: CDR1 LNHDA, CDR2 SQIVND (reference sequence). Trimming took off 3 bases at V and 7 bases at J, with 16 bases between the two ends. Here the CDR3 reads CASSILQGIGQPQHF. In DNA, the CDR3 is TGTGCCAGTAGTATCCTACAGGGTATCGGACAGCCCCAGCATTTT.

This clone is medium-sized (0.01 to 0.1%). The J gene is TRBJ2-2, the V gene TRBV7-6; 8 bases match TRBD1. The J segment lost 6 bases and the V segment lost 3 bases, leaving 6 bases of the junction unmatched. This CDR3 has 15 amino acids. Per germline, CDR1 SGHVS and CDR2 FNYEAQ. The CDR3 is CASSFGQGIPGELFF. DNA of the CDR3: TGTGCCAGCAGCTTTGGACAGGGCATCCCCGGGGAGCTGTTTTTT.

The gene calls are TRBV23-1 and TRBJ2-5, with D tentatively TRBD2 (5 bases). TRBV23-1 is sorted into the ORF group, with uncertain function. The V and J ends lost 0 bases and 4 bases respectively, with 15 bases between them. CDR3 size: 16 residues. This CDR3 is CASSQSSTGKVETQYF. The CDR3, as DNA: TGCGCCAGCAGTCAATCGAGTACGGGGAAAGTAGAGACCCAGTACTTC.

Note on this clone: Germline and junction disagree at one end, which may indicate a read error. This sequence joins TRBV7-9 and TRBJ2-3; D remains unclear. The CDR3 totals 13 residues. Germline V gene lookup returns CDR1 SEHNR and CDR2 FQNEAQ (reference sequence). The CDR3 region has the DNA TGTGCCAGCAGCCCGTATTACACAGATACGCAGTACTTT. It specifies CASSPYYTDTQYF.

This clone occurred once. V gene TRBV15 combines with J gene TRBJ2-3, with TRBD2 identical over 7 bases. The CDR3 sequence is 18 residues long. From germline, CDR1 is LNHNV and CDR2 YYDKDF (reference sequence). Germline trimming cut 2 bases from V and 1 base from J; bases unmatched to any gene: 12. The CDR3, as DNA: TGTGCCACCAGCAGAAACTACCTGGGGCTAGCGGGCACAGATACGCAGTATTTT. This translates into CATSRNYLGLAGTDTQYF. The full variable domain, its missing parts supplied by reference TRBV15 and TRBJ2-3, is DAMVIQNPRYQVTQFGKPVTLSCSQTLNHNVMYWYQQKSSQAPKLLFHYYDKDFNNEADTPDNFQSRRPNTSFCFLDIRSPGLGDTAMYLCATSRNYLGLAGTDTQYFGPGTRLTVL.

The J gene is TRBJ2-1, the V gene TRBV19; 9 nucleotides agree with TRBD2. The CDR3 covers 16 residues. The trim removed 3 bases at V and 7 bases at J, leaving 10 bases unmatched. CDR1 is LNHDA and CDR2 is SQIVND in the germline V gene (reference sequence). The CDR3 sequence: CASSIISGRPRNEQFF. CDR3 nucleotides: TGTGCCAGTAGTATCATTAGCGGGAGACCGAGGAATGAGCAGTTCTTC.

This clone was recorded once. The chain carries TRBV9 and TRBJ2-2; the D is unclear. Looked up from germline, CDR1 is SGDLS and CDR2 is YYNGEE. This CDR3 comprises 17 residues. With 0 bases removed from V and 2 bases from J, the gap between germline ends came to 14 bases. The DNA of the CDR3 is TGTGCCAGCAGCGTAGATGGATGGCGGCCCAACACCGGGGAGCTGTTTTTT. Its translation is CASSVDGWRPNTGELFF.

V and J are TRBV7-6 and TRBJ2-7; maybe TRBD2 (6 bases). V lost 4 bases and J lost 0, with 13 bases in between. CDR1 is SGHVS, CDR2 FNYEAQ, per germline. The CDR3 is 15 amino acids. The CDR3 here is CASSSPGGVSYEQYF. The CDR3 region has the DNA TGTGCCAGCAGCTCCCCAGGCGGGGTCTCCTACGAGCAGTACTTC.

This sequence joins TRBV2 and TRBJ2-4; tentatively, D is TRBD1 or TRBD2 (5 bases each). Germline V CDR1 and CDR2: SNHLY, FYNNEI. Trimming left V 6 bases short and J 3 bases short, with 15 bases between. The CDR3 consists of 15 residues. For the CDR3, the DNA is TGTGCCAGCAGCGGGACCGGGACCCTCAAAAACATTCAGTACTTC. It specifies CASSGTGTLKNIQYF.

The chain uses TRBV5-1 and TRBJ1-2, with TRBD1 identical over 9 bases. CDR1 is SGHRS and CDR2 is YFSETQ in the germline V gene. J lost 5 bases, V lost 3 bases, and 11 bases had no gene match. The CDR3 length is 16 residues. The CDR3 sequence is CASSYLGTGSSYGYTF. As DNA, the CDR3 is TGCGCCAGCAGCTACCTTGGGACAGGGTCATCTTATGGCTACACCTTC.

The chain employs TRBV27 and TRBJ2-3; 7 bases fit TRBD1. J lost 2 bases, V lost 6 bases, and 8 bases had no gene match. The length of the CDR3 is 15 residues. Germline V gene data show CDR1 as MNHEY and CDR2 as SMNVEV (reference sequence). In nucleotides, the CDR3 is TGTGCCAGCAGCCTCCGGGACAGATACACAGATACGCAGTATTTT. Amino acids: CASSLRDRYTDTQYF.

The chain employs TRBV6-6 and TRBJ1-2, with a tentative D call TRBD1 (5 bases). This CDR3 has 15 amino acids. Germline V gene sequence: CDR1 MNHNY, CDR2 SVGAGI (reference sequence). V lost 6 bases, J lost 3 bases, and 17 bases lay in between. The CDR3 DNA sequence: TGTGCCAGCAGCGACCACTATGGGGGGTACTATGGCTACACCTTC. Translated, it gives CASSDHYGGYYGYTF.